This TCR beta chain was found in a study of Ad26.COV2.S vaccination and SARS-CoV-2 variants. Noted treatment: around 19 received Ad26.COV2.S at low or high dose, single or two shots; 5 received placebo; per-sample allocation not given. The investigators took samples on day 63 after the first vaccine or placebo injection. V was cut by 3 bases and J by 0 bases, with 6 bases left in between. CDR1 and CDR2 from the germline V gene are LNHDA and SQIVND (reference sequence). The CDR3 contains 15 residues. Repertoires were generated with immunoSEQ multiplex PCR, while TCRdb's copy carries only in-frame clones and drops some. The repertoire holds approximately 480,000 clones, with roughly 85% as singletons.

The receptor was isolated from a person between 18 and 60 years old who received the Ad26.COV2.S COVID-19 vaccine or a placebo. Sample: peripheral blood, taken in a trial of Ad26.COV2.S vaccine versus placebo. The chain links TRBV19 to TRBJ2-6; D is unresolved. In DNA, the CDR3 is TGTGCCAGTAGTATTAGAGCCTCTGGGGCCAACGTCCTGACTTTC. Its translation is CASSIRASGANVLTF.